The 12 T cell receptor beta chains below all came from one sample that was sequenced in a study of patients and donors after allogeneic stem cell transplantation. TCRdb processed the RT-PCR reads anew with MiXCR; each CDR3 protein has one entry. The sample shows about a million distinct CDR3 sequences, under 20% of them seen only once. The sequencing sample was made of blood, either unsorted or a sorted T cell fraction (not recorded which). The receptors were gathered from a human donor who was either an allogeneic HSCT recipient or a stem cell or donor lymphocyte infusion donor (not recorded which). It is not recorded whose cells these are; they may come from a transplant donor.

V and J are TRBV11-1 and TRBJ2-1; the D gene is possibly TRBD2 (6 bases). Looked up from germline, CDR1 is SGHAT and CDR2 is FQDESV (reference sequence). Trimming removed 1 base from V and 2 bases from J, with 18 bases in between. The CDR3 runs to 18 residues. The CDR3 reads CASSLVAGGGPPYNEQFF. CDR3 DNA sequence: TGTGCCAGCAGCTTAGTGGCCGGTGGAGGGCCGCCCTACAATGAGCAGTTCTTC.

The gene calls are TRBV20-1 and TRBJ2-1; perhaps TRBD2 as D (6 bases). CDR1 and CDR2 from the germline V gene are DFQATT and SNEGSKA (reference sequence). This CDR3 region has 18 residues. Trimming pared 0 bases from V and 0 bases from J, leaving 18 bases between. Here the CDR3 reads CSARDFGGAGSSYNEQFF. CDR3 DNA: TGCAGTGCTAGAGATTTCGGCGGGGCGGGAAGCTCCTACAATGAGCAGTTCTTC.

This clonotype was detected only a few times. The chain combines TRBV12-3 or TRBV12-4 with TRBJ2-1, with 11 bases aligning to TRBD1. J was trimmed by 7 bases and V by 0 bases; bases with no gene match: 8. CDR3 length: 17 residues. The CDR3: CASSLALGGQGGNEQFF. DNA for the CDR3: TGTGCCAGCAGTTTAGCGCTAGGGGGACAGGGGGGGAATGAGCAGTTCTTC.

This clonotype has a count of ten or more. The gene calls are TRBV12-3 or TRBV12-4 and TRBJ1-5; no firm D call. The V gene lost 0 bases and the J gene lost 6 bases, with 15 bases spanning the gap. The CDR3 runs to 16 residues. CDR3 sequence: CASSLAPDGIRQPQHF. The CDR3 DNA follows: TGTGCCAGCAGTTTAGCCCCCGACGGTATACGTCAGCCCCAGCATTTT.

V and J are TRBV18 and TRBJ2-1, with 7 positions matching TRBD2. The CDR3 covers 15 residues. The junction had 15 bases not matched to a gene; V was cut back by 6 bases and J by 10 bases. The germline CDR1 and CDR2 sequences are KGHSH and LQKENI. In DNA form, the CDR3 reads TGTGCCAGCTCGTCTTGGGAGGCGGGAGTAAGCGAGCAGTTCTTC. Its translation: CASSSWEAGVSEQFF.

The genes are TRBV4-1 and TRBJ2-6, with D maybe TRBD2 (6 bases). The germline CDR1 and CDR2 sequences are MGHRA and YSYEKL. Trimming removed 1 base at V and 0 bases at J, with 13 bases between. The CDR3 length is 18 residues. CDR3 in amino acids: CASSQVAGKSSGANVLTF. The CDR3 nucleotides read TGCGCCAGCAGCCAAGTGGCGGGGAAAAGCTCTGGGGCCAACGTCCTGACTTTC.

V usage is TRBV2 and J usage is TRBJ2-5; D possibly corresponds to TRBD2 (6 bases). Germline values: CDR1 SNHLY, CDR2 FYNNEI. The CDR3 totals 15 residues. V lost 1 base and J 5 bases, leaving 14 bases between the germline ends. The CDR3 coding sequence is TGTGCCAGCAGTGAAGAGGCGGGACCCGGGGAGACCCAGTACTTC. Amino acid sequence: CASSEEAGPGETQYF.

This rearrangement joins TRBV29-1 to TRBJ1-4, with D maybe TRBD1 (5 bases). Germline loops: CDR1 SQVTM, CDR2 ANQGSEA. The V end lost 5 bases, the J end lost 8 bases, and 15 bases lay between the germline ends. The CDR3 length is 13 residues. The CDR3 sequence is CSVPGPGREKLFF. In DNA, the CDR3 is TGCAGCGTTCCGGGACCGGGGCGGGAAAAACTGTTTTTT.

The gene calls are TRBV27 and TRBJ2-5, with no clear D. The CDR3 totals 14 residues. Germline V gene lookup returns CDR1 MNHEY and CDR2 SMNVEV (reference sequence). V was shortened by 5 bases and J by 1 base, with 11 bases between the two germline ends. CDR3 coding DNA: TGTGCCAGCAGTCCCTACATAACCCAAGAGACCCAGTACTTC. Translation: CASSPYITQETQYF.

In this sample, this clonotype turned up many times. The chain carries TRBV20-1 and TRBJ1-5; 8 bases are shared with TRBD1. This CDR3 comprises 16 residues. Germline assignment: CDR1 DFQATT and CDR2 SNEGSKA (reference sequence). Losses at the gene ends were 5 bases for V and 2 bases for J; bases not matched to a gene: 11. The CDR3 reads CSAPRQGARGNQPQHF. CDR3 in DNA: TGCAGTGCTCCCCGTCAGGGGGCGAGGGGCAATCAGCCCCAGCATTTT.

The chain carries TRBV12-3 or TRBV12-4 and TRBJ2-3; tentatively, D is TRBD2 (6 bases). Trimming shortened V by 7 bases and J by 1 base, and 15 bases separated the two germline ends. The CDR3 covers 15 residues. CDR3 in amino acids: CASTPGPSGTDTQYF. The DNA of the CDR3 is TGTGCCAGCACCCCAGGCCCTAGCGGCACAGATACGCAGTATTTT.

The chain employs TRBV15 and TRBJ2-7; 7 bases are shared with TRBD2. V lost 5 bases and J lost 3; bases outside the gene matches: 7. This CDR3 comprises 14 residues. CDR1 and CDR2 (germline): LNHNV, YYDKDF (reference sequence). The CDR3 nucleotides are TGTGCCACCAGCCGATGGGACTATCTCTACGAGCAGTACTTC. This codes for CATSRWDYLYEQYF.